This T cell receptor beta chain is from a study of cytomegalovirus exposure and HLA in healthy donors. Only one count was recorded for this clone. What it binds is unknown. The study, taken as a whole, reports: Three of the chains that were CMV-associated were confirmed in vitro to be specific for CMV antigens. Per a prior analysis, the majority of TCR beta V segments were productive roughly 87% or roughly 30% of the time.

The donors gave bone marrow, and they were healthy. Germline trimming cut 5 bases from V and 5 bases from J; bases unmatched to any gene: 11. Germline V lookup: CDR1 SGHAT, CDR2 FQNNGV. There are 17 residues in the CDR3. 13 Jbeta primers and 60 Vbeta primers were used for the PCR. Profiled with immunoSEQ multiplex PCR; TCRdb holds only in-frame clones, not every one. The data hold roughly 140,000 clones, with over 70% observed a single time. The rearrangement joins TRBV11-2 to TRBJ1-6; 8 bases fit TRBD1. The TCR sequence derives from a man aged 35-49 years in good health and CMV-seropositive. The source material was PBMCs. CDR3 nucleotide sequence: TGTGCCAGCAGCACTAATAAGGACAGGGCAAATAATTCACCCCTCCACTTT. Amino acid sequence: CASSTNKDRANNSPLHF.